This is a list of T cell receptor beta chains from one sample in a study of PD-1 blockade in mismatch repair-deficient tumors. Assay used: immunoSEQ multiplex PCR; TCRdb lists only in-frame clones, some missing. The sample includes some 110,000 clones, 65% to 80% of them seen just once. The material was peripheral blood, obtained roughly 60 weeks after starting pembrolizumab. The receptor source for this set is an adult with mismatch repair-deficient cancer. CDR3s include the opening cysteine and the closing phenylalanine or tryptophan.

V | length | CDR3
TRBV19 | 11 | CASSTNYGYTF
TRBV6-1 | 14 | CASSASGLDTEAFF
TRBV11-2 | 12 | CASSLDRTMQFF
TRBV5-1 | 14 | CASRLAGLINEQFF
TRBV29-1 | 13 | CSVGTDLRDTQYF
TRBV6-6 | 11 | CASSSGQGYTF
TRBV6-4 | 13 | CASSVSVNTEAFF
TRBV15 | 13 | CATTAGSGNTIYF
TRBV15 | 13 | CATSREEGDGYTF
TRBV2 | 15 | CASSPRQAHQETQYF
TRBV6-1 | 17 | CASSEEGWGGGNTEAFF
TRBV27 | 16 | CASSLSRTGAKNIQYF
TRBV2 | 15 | CASSPGQAGANVLTF
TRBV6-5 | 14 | CASSYRDPEDTQYF
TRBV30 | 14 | CAWTRSGWDYEQYF
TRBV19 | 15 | CASKSATGGTETQYF
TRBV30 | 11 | CAWSVVYEQFF
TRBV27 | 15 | CASSVLGDQGEKLFF
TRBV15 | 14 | CATSLDRGSYEQYF
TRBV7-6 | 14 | CASSLYGQANEQFF
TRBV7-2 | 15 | CASSLSDSGSDTQYF
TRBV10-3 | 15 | CAISPTGTGGQPQHF
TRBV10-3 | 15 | CAVSIGPEIWDTQYF
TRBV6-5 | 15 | CASIHSQGVSAEAFF
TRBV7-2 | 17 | CASSLDLAKGALDEQFF
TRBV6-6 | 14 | CASRGLAGPYEQYF
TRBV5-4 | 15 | CASNLRDRGQETQYF
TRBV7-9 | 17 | CASSRAIDRGPTDTQYF
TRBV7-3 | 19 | CASSLGKGASGRYTDTQYF
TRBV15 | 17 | CATSQLPRDYSNQPQHF
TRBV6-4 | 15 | CASIRTGSGSYEQYF
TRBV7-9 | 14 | CASSSLAGAYEQYF
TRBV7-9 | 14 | CASSSGHAADTQYF
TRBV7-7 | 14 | CASSLVATQETQYF
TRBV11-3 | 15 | CASSRGLDSGNEQFF
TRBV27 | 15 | CASRPRDIINEKLFF
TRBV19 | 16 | CASTPGLAGFRETQYF
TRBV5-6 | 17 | CASSSLTSGRLDNEQFF
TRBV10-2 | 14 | CASSVAGLSNEQFF
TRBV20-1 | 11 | CSAHRGVEQFF
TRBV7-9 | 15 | CASRNRVDPSDTQYF
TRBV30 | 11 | CAWMTQNEQFF
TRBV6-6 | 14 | CASSGSGGNQPQHF
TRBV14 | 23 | CASSQDRLAGEVRGFAFYNEQFF
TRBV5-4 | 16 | CASRPVRDGSNYGYTF
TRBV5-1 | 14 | CASSLDGSNQPQHF
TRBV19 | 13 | CASQDWGNQPQHF
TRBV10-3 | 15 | CAIRVREAHTDTQYF
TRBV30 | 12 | CAWIPGGSEQYF
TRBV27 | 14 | CASSYRDSNQPQHF
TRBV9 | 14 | CASSQRDSYTEAFF
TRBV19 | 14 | CASSRYQSPGELFF
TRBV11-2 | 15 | CASSSTGTSGTEQYF
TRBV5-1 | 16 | CASSSSSGRAIGEQYF
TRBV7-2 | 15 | CASSLAMGSSSEQYF
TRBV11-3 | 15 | CASSPRQGFGDTQYF
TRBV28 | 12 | CASNRSGYGYTF